Below are 8 T cell receptor beta chains sequenced from a single sample in a study of blood T cell repertoires in COVID-19. Assay: immunoSEQ multiplex PCR; the TCRdb copy retains only in-frame clones and omits some. The profile covers about 140,000 clones, with around 73% appearing a single time and roughly 5.6% taken by the ten largest. Source material: PBMCs or T cells enriched from blood (not recorded which). Receptors were obtained from a woman in her forties or fifties who had recovered from COVID-19.

This chain connects TRBV10-1 to TRBJ2-1; D is perhaps TRBD1 (6 bases). The germline gives CDR1 WNHNN, CDR2 SYGVQD (reference sequence). The CDR3 extends over 15 amino acids. The V and J ends lost 2 bases and 6 bases respectively, with 14 bases between them. The chain's CDR3 is CASSETGLSLNEQFF. The CDR3 DNA reads as TGCGCCAGCAGTGAGACAGGGTTAAGTCTCAATGAGCAGTTCTTC.

V and J are TRBV27 and TRBJ2-3; a weak D match, TRBD2 (5 bases). Trimming stripped 5 bases from V and 6 bases from J, with 12 bases between. This CDR3 region has 13 residues. Looked up from germline, CDR1 is MNHEY and CDR2 is SMNVEV (reference sequence). The CDR3: CASSPLLVDTQYF. The CDR3 coding sequence is TGTGCCAGCAGTCCGCTACTAGTGGATACGCAGTATTTT.

The chain recombines TRBV19 with TRBJ2-2; tentatively, D is TRBD1 (6 bases). Germline V gene lookup returns CDR1 LNHDA and CDR2 SQIVND (reference sequence). This CDR3 contains 15 residues. With 5 bases removed from V and 1 base from J, the gap between germline ends came to 11 bases. This CDR3 is CASSSGTMNTGELFF. CDR3 nucleotide sequence: TGTGCCAGTAGTTCCGGGACAATGAACACCGGGGAGCTGTTTTTT.

The chain employs TRBV2 and TRBJ1-2, with D perhaps matching TRBD1 (6 bases). This CDR3 comprises 12 residues. Per germline, CDR1 SNHLY and CDR2 FYNNEI. Trimming took off 7 bases at V and 8 bases at J, with 14 bases between the two ends. In nucleotides, the CDR3 is TGTGCCAGCACCGGGACATTCGGAGGCTACACCTTC. Its protein product is CASTGTFGGYTF.

The chain combines TRBV2 with TRBJ1-3, with 9 bases that match TRBD1. The CDR3 is 17 amino acids. CDR1 is SNHLY, CDR2 FYNNEI, per germline. The junction had 9 bases not matched to a gene; V was cut back by 5 bases and J by 1 base. For the CDR3, the DNA is TGTGCCAGCAGTCACCCGGACAGGGGCTATTCTGGAAACACCATATATTTT. It yields the protein CASSHPDRGYSGNTIYF.

The CDR3: CASSFSGGAGEQFF. The CDR3 coding sequence is TGTGCCAGCAGCTTTAGCGGGGGGGCTGGGGAGCAGTTCTTC. This chain uses TRBV11-1 with TRBJ2-1, with 11 bases that match TRBD2. Trimming cost V 3 bases and J 10 bases; bases outside gene matches: 5. Germline CDR1 reads SGHAT; CDR2 reads FQDESV (reference sequence). This CDR3 has 14 amino acids.

The chain carries TRBV12-3 or TRBV12-4 and TRBJ1-1, with D possibly being TRBD1 (6 bases). V dropped 6 bases and J dropped 6 bases, with 11 bases sitting between them. The CDR3 length is 12 residues. The CDR3 is CASSRTDSEAFF. Here the CDR3 DNA reads TGTGCCAGCAGCCGGACAGATTCTGAAGCTTTCTTT.

The V call is TRBV4-1, the J call TRBJ2-1; TRBD2 matches at 8 bases. The CDR3 covers 17 residues. The V segment lost 0 bases and the J segment 3 bases; nucleotides outside the gene matches: 7. Germline assignment: CDR1 MGHRA and CDR2 YSYEKL. As DNA, the CDR3 is TGCGCCAGCAGCCAAGACGGAGCGGGGGTCCTCTACAATGAGCAGTTCTTC. It translates to CASSQDGAGVLYNEQFF.